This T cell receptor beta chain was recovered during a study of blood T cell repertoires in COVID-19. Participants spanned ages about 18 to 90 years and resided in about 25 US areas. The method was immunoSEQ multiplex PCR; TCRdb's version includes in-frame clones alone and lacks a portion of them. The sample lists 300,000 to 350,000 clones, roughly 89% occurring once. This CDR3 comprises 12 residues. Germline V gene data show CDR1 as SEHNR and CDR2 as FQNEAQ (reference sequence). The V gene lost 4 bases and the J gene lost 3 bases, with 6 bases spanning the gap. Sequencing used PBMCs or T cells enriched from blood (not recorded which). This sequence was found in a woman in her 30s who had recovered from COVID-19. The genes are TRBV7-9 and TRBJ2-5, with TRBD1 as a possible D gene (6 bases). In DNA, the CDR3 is TGTGCCAGCAGCTGGACAGAAGAGACCCAGTACTTC. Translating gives CASSWTEETQYF. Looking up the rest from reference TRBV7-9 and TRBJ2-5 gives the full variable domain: DTGVSQNPRHKITKRGQNVTFRCDPISEHNRLYWYRQTLGQGPEFLTYFQNEAQLEKSRLLSDRFSAERPKGSFSTLEIQRTEQGDSAMYLCASSWTEETQYFGPGTRLLVL.